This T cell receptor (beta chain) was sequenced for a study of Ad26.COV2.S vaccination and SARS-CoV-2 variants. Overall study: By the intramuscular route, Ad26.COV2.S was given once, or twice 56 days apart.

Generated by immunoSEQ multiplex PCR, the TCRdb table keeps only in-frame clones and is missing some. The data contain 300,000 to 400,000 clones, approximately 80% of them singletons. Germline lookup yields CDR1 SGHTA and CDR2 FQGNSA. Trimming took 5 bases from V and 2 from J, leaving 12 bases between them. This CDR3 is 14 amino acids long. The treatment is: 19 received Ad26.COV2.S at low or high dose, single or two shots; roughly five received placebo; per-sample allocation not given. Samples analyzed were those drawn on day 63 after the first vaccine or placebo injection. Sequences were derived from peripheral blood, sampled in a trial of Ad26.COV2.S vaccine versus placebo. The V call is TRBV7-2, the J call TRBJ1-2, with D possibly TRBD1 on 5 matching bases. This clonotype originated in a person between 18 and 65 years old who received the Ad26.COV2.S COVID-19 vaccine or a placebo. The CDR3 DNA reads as TGTGCCAGCAGCCCAGGGACCCTGAACTATGGCTACACCTTC. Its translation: CASSPGTLNYGYTF.